This passage covers 27 T cell receptor beta chains from one sample sequenced in a study of T cells in Graves' hyperthyroidism and ophthalmopathy. RNA transcripts gave rise to amplified TCR beta CDR3 regions. The primer set for the first-round RT-PCR of the TCR CDR3 was HTBI. One entry per CDR3 protein results from TCRdb running MiXCR on the multiplex PCR reads. Among over 500,000 distinct CDR3 sequences, around 15% were seen once, and the ten largest hold about 15%. Sequenced input: blood. These receptors were obtained from a woman aged 35 to 49 with Graves' hyperthyroidism.

This clonotype has at least ten counts. V usage is TRBV12-3 or TRBV12-4 and J usage is TRBJ2-7; 14 bases map to TRBD2. This CDR3 is built from 15 residues. J gave up 4 bases and V 5 bases, and 4 bases lay outside the gene matches. The CDR3 DNA reads TGTGCCAGCAGTGAGGGACTAGCGGGAGATTACGAGCAGTACTTC. The encoded protein is CASSEGLAGDYEQYF.

This clonotype occurred a few times. The chain joins TRBV29-1 to TRBJ2-7; tentatively, D is TRBD1 or TRBD2 (5 bases each). V lost 4 bases and J lost 0, with 22 bases in between. Per the germline V gene, CDR1 is SQVTM and CDR2 is ANQGSEA. The CDR3 has 17 residues. The CDR3 DNA reads as TGCAGCGTTGGAATCCCACGGGGCCACGGGAACTCCTACGAGCAGTACTTC. Translating it yields CSVGIPRGHGNSYEQYF.

This clonotype was counted between two and nine times. The rearrangement joins TRBV2 to TRBJ1-1; D not certain. Between the trimmed V and J ends, which lost 6 bases and 1 base, there was a span of 9 bases. Looked up from germline, CDR1 is SNHLY and CDR2 is FYNNEI. The CDR3 consists of 13 residues. The CDR3 nucleotides are TGTGCCAGCAGACCGACTAGGAACACTGAAGCTTTCTTT. Amino acid sequence: CASRPTRNTEAFF.

This clonotype was seen many times. The genes are TRBV18 and TRBJ2-7; TRBD2 agrees at 9 bases. The junction had 6 bases not matched to a gene; V was cut back by 3 bases and J by 3 bases. Per germline, CDR1 KGHSH and CDR2 LQKENI. The CDR3 has 15 residues. The CDR3 sequence: CASSPPGLADYEQYF. DNA of the CDR3: TGTGCCAGCTCACCCCCGGGACTAGCCGACTACGAGCAGTACTTC.

This clonotype was seen at least ten times. This rearrangement joins TRBV28 to TRBJ2-3, with TRBD1 identical over 7 bases. V gave up 8 bases and J gave up 0 bases; unmatched junction bases: 5. Germline CDR1 is MDHEN and CDR2 is SYDVKM. This CDR3 region has 14 residues. The DNA of the CDR3 is TGTGCCAGCGCACAGGGGCAAAGCACAGATACGCAGTATTTT. Residues: CASAQGQSTDTQYF.

The chain joins TRBV20-1 to TRBJ2-3; D gene ambiguous. Germline CDR1 DFQATT, CDR2 SNEGSKA (reference sequence). The V gene lost 6 bases and the J gene lost 0 bases, with 7 bases spanning the gap. The CDR3 length is 12 residues. As DNA, the CDR3 is TGCAGTGCACTCTCTAGCACAGATACGCAGTATTTT. Residues: CSALSSTDTQYF.

This clonotype was observed many times. The chain couples TRBV2 to TRBJ2-1; D unclear. This CDR3 comprises 12 residues. V was clipped by 5 bases and J by 6 bases, with 8 bases between them. In germline, CDR1 is SNHLY, CDR2 FYNNEI. DNA for the CDR3: TGTGCCAGCAGTAGTTACGGCAATGAGCAGTTCTTC. This encodes CASSSYGNEQFF.

This clonotype was picked up many times. The V gene is TRBV30, the J gene TRBJ2-1; D ambiguous. The CDR3 extends over 11 amino acids. Germline V CDR1 and CDR2: GTSNPN, SVGIG (reference sequence). V shed 4 bases and J shed 15 bases, with 16 bases lying between them. Here the CDR3 DNA reads TGTGCCTGGATAAAGCCCCCCAGTCTGTTCTTC. It encodes CAWIKPPSLFF.

This sequence joins TRBV5-4 and TRBJ2-7, with D unresolved. Trimming took 4 bases from V and 2 from J, leaving 13 bases between them. The CDR3 is 14 residues long. Germline CDR1 reads SGHNT; CDR2 reads YYREEE (reference sequence). The CDR3 sequence is CASSRAAEAYEQYF. In DNA, the CDR3 is TGTGCCAGCAGCCGCGCAGCTGAGGCCTACGAGCAGTACTTC.

V is TRBV29-1 and J is TRBJ1-1, with TRBD1 as a possible D gene (5 bases). The CDR3 contains 13 residues. Trimming pared 4 bases from V and 3 bases from J, leaving 12 bases between. Germline-derived CDR1 and CDR2 are SQVTM and ANQGSEA. The CDR3 loop is CSVVRWGDTEAFF. Here the CDR3 DNA reads TGCAGCGTTGTTCGCTGGGGGGACACTGAAGCTTTCTTT.

The CDR3 DNA reads TGTGCCAGCAGACAAGACGGACGCACAGATACGCAGTATTTT. It yields the protein CASRQDGRTDTQYF. The chain employs TRBV7-2 and TRBJ2-3; D is unclear. V shed 6 bases and J shed 1 base, with 11 bases lying between them. This CDR3 region has 14 residues. Per the germline V gene, CDR1 is SGHTA and CDR2 is FQGNSA.

In its sample, this clonotype was seen many times. This rearrangement joins TRBV28 to TRBJ1-6; D call uncertain. V lost 2 bases to trimming and J lost 10 bases, with 15 bases between them. The CDR3 is 15 residues long. Germline V gene lookup returns CDR1 MDHEN and CDR2 SYDVKM. The CDR3 region is CASSLPSNAGSPLHF. CDR3 nucleotide sequence: TGTGCCAGCAGTTTACCCAGTAACGCCGGCTCACCCCTCCACTTT.

In its sample, this clonotype was seen many times. V and J are TRBV28 and TRBJ1-1, with D possibly matching TRBD1 (5 bases). V gave up 8 bases and J gave up 1 base, with 11 bases separating them. This CDR3 comprises 13 residues. Germline CDR1 and CDR2: MDHEN and SYDVKM. CDR3 residues: CASLGAGNTEAFF. The CDR3 DNA reads as TGTGCCAGCCTCGGGGCGGGGAACACTGAAGCTTTCTTT. Combining the CDR3 with reference TRBV28 and TRBJ1-1 gives the whole variable domain DVKVTQSSRYLVKRTGEKVFLECVQDMDHENMFWYRQDPGLGLRLIYFSYDVKMKEKGDIPEGYSVSREKKERFSLILESASTNQTSMYLCASLGAGNTEAFFGQGTRLTVV.

The rearrangement links TRBV20-1 to TRBJ1-1; D is possibly TRBD1 (5 bases). This CDR3 spans 14 amino acids. Germline lookup yields CDR1 DFQATT and CDR2 SNEGSKA (reference sequence). Trimming cost V 2 bases and J 1 base, with 11 bases left between them. CDR3 in DNA: TGCAGTGCTAGACTATGGGGGGAGAACACTGAAGCTTTCTTT. As protein: CSARLWGENTEAFF.

This clonotype has just a few counts. This chain links TRBV24-1 with TRBJ2-3; 7 bases align to TRBD1. V lost 4 bases to trimming and J lost 1 base; unmatched junction nucleotides: 4. The germline V gene encodes CDR1 KGHDR and CDR2 SFDVKD. This CDR3 has 15 residues. For the CDR3, the DNA is TGTGCCACCAGTGAACCCGGGACAGGCACAGATACGCAGTATTTT. This gives the protein CATSEPGTGTDTQYF.

This clonotype has ten or more counts. The chain employs TRBV30 and TRBJ2-2; 10 nucleotides line up with TRBD2. The CDR3 runs to 15 residues. Germline-derived CDR1 and CDR2 are GTSNPN and SVGIG (reference sequence). J gave up 5 bases and V 3 bases, and 6 bases lay outside the gene matches. In nucleotides, the CDR3 is TGTGCCTGGAGCGGAGCTAGCGGGAGTACCGGGGAGCTGTTTTTT. Its translation: CAWSGASGSTGELFF.

Points on this clonotype: A much larger clone differs from this one at a single base, so this may be a read error. The chain links TRBV13 to TRBJ2-1; weak D call: TRBD1 (8 bases). Germline values: CDR1 PRHDT, CDR2 FYEKMQ (reference sequence). This CDR3 has 15 residues. CDR3 sequence reads: CASSPGGQGYSEQFF. CDR3 nucleotide sequence: TGTGCCAGCAGCCCGGGAGGACAGGGATACAGTGAGCAGTTCTTC.

This clonotype came up a few times. V and J are TRBV6-1 and TRBJ2-7; a possible D gene is TRBD1 (6 bases). Germline CDR1 MNHNS, CDR2 SASEGT. V lost 3 bases and J lost 2, with 14 bases in between. The CDR3 is 15 residues long. In DNA form, the CDR3 reads TGTGCCAGCAGTGATCCGGGACAAATCGCCTACGAGCAGTACTTC. It yields the protein CASSDPGQIAYEQYF.

This clonotype appeared a few times. The chain is built from TRBV18 and TRBJ1-1, with D unresolved. This CDR3 is built from 15 residues. CDR1 is KGHSH, CDR2 LQKENI, per germline. V lost 0 bases and J 1 base, leaving 9 bases between the germline ends. CDR3 DNA: TGTGCCAGCTCACCACCGGGGTCCGGGAACACTGAAGCTTTCTTT. It encodes CASSPPGSGNTEAFF.

This clonotype was found many times. The rearrangement uses TRBV5-1 and TRBJ1-1, with D unclear. The CDR3 is made up of 13 amino acids. Trimming removed 6 bases at V and 6 bases at J, with 15 bases between. CDR1 and CDR2 from the germline V gene are SGHRS and YFSETQ. This CDR3 reads CASTVGMGAEAFF. The CDR3 nucleotides are TGCGCCAGCACGGTCGGGATGGGCGCTGAAGCTTTCTTT.

This clonotype appeared many times. J is TRBJ2-1 and V is TRBV11-2, with 7 bases lining up with TRBD2. The CDR3 extends over 15 amino acids. The V gene end was trimmed by 6 bases and the J gene end by 1 base; junction bases not matched to a gene: 6. Germline V gene sequence: CDR1 SGHAT, CDR2 FQNNGV. This chain's CDR3 is CASSWGGESYNEQFF. The CDR3 coding sequence is TGTGCCAGCAGTTGGGGGGGGGAGTCCTACAATGAGCAGTTCTTC. Combining the CDR3 with reference TRBV11-2 and TRBJ2-1 gives the whole variable domain EAGVAQSPRYKIIEKRQSVAFWCNPISGHATLYWYQQILGQGPKLLIQFQNNGVVDDSQLPKDRFSAERLKGVDSTLKIQPAKLEDSAVYLCASSWGGESYNEQFFGPGTRLTVL.

The rearrangement joins TRBV18 to TRBJ2-2; D unclear. V lost 3 bases, J lost 0 bases, and 11 bases lay in between. Germline V gene sequence: CDR1 KGHSH, CDR2 LQKENI. The CDR3 extends over 16 amino acids. The CDR3 is CASSPSSQTNTGELFF. Written as DNA, the CDR3 is TGTGCCAGCTCACCGAGTAGTCAGACGAACACCGGGGAGCTGTTTTTT.

This chain uses TRBV24-1 with TRBJ1-1; TRBD1 agrees at 7 bases. With V trimmed by 2 bases and J by 7 bases, 12 bases remained unmatched. The CDR3 is made up of 16 amino acids. Germline assignment: CDR1 KGHDR and CDR2 SFDVKD. Written as DNA, the CDR3 is TGTGCCACCAGTGATTCCCGCCTCAGAGGGGGCGATGAAGCTTTCTTT. Protein: CATSDSRLRGGDEAFF.

This clonotype was recorded at least ten times. The CDR3 is CASSPRTGRRVEAFF. The CDR3 DNA reads TGTGCCAGCAGTCCGCGGACAGGGAGGAGGGTTGAGGCTTTCTTT. J is TRBJ1-1 and V is TRBV28, with TRBD1 matching over 8 bases. Germline V gives CDR1 MDHEN, CDR2 SYDVKM. This CDR3 spans 15 amino acids. Unmatched junction bases numbered 16, after V lost 5 bases and J lost 11 bases. The entire variable domain, with the rest obtained from reference TRBV28 and TRBJ1-1, is as follows: DVKVTQSSRYLVKRTGEKVFLECVQDMDHENMFWYRQDPGLGLRLIYFSYDVKMKEKGDIPEGYSVSREKKERFSLILESASTNQTSMYLCASSPRTGRRVEAFFGQGTRLTVV.

This clonotype occurred a few times. The rearrangement joins TRBV30 to TRBJ2-1; tentative D call: TRBD2 (6 bases). The germline gives CDR1 GTSNPN, CDR2 SVGIG (reference sequence). The CDR3 spans 14 residues. V lost 2 bases and J 5 bases, leaving 13 bases between the germline ends. The CDR3 DNA is TGTGCCTGGAGTAAATTCACGGGGGACAATGAGCAGTTCTTC. This sequence encodes CAWSKFTGDNEQFF.

In DNA form, the CDR3 reads TGTGCCAGCAAGACAGGAGAGGGCGGGACCGGGGAGCTGTTTTTT. It encodes CASKTGEGGTGELFF. J is TRBJ2-2 and V is TRBV2, with D perhaps TRBD1 (6 bases). The germline CDR1 and CDR2 sequences are SNHLY and FYNNEI. V dropped 7 bases and J dropped 5 bases, with 17 bases sitting between them. The CDR3 covers 15 residues. Full variable domain (remainder filled in from reference TRBV2 and TRBJ2-2): EPEVTQTPSHQVTQMGQEVILRCVPISNHLYFYWYRQILGQKVEFLVSFYNNEISEKSEIFDDQFSVERPDGSNFTLKIRSTKLEDSAMYFCASKTGEGGTGELFFGEGSRLTVL.

V usage is TRBV28 and J usage is TRBJ2-1, with 12 bases fitting TRBD2. CDR1 is MDHEN, CDR2 SYDVKM, per germline. The V gene end was trimmed by 5 bases and the J gene end by 7 bases; junction bases not matched to a gene: 12. The CDR3 is 17 residues long. Here the CDR3 DNA reads TGTGCCAGCAGTCCCAGACGCCTAGCGGGAGGGGCTAATGAGCAGTTCTTC. Protein product: CASSPRRLAGGANEQFF.